A selection of T cell receptor beta chains follows, all from one sample in a study of beta chain features in type 1 diabetes. Clones were read by immunoSEQ multiplex PCR, and TCRdb kept only the in-frame ones, dropping some. The sample lists a few hundred thousand clones, around 15% occurring once. The material sequenced was naive CD4+ T cells from blood. Receptor source: a woman aged 18-29 years in good health. CDR3s include the opening cysteine and the closing phenylalanine or tryptophan. The order of the fields is V gene, J gene, clone size, D gene, CDR3 DNA, CDR3 protein. A D gene is named only where the DNA matches it firmly. Clone size is given for some rows only: seen once, a few or many times, or a class if the clone is expanded.

v_gene: TRBV30
j_gene: TRBJ2-5
abundance: few
d_gene: .
CDR3nt: TGTGCCTTCGGACAGATTTTAGAGACCCAGTACTTC
CDR3aa: CAFGQILETQYF

v_gene: TRBV5-6
j_gene: TRBJ2-3
abundance: once
d_gene: TRBD2
CDR3nt: TGTGCCAGCACCCACCCGCGGACTAGCGGGAACACAGATACGCAGTATTTT
CDR3aa: CASTHPRTSGNTDTQYF

v_gene: TRBV4-1
j_gene: TRBJ2-7
abundance: .
d_gene: .
CDR3nt: TGCGCCAGCAGCCAAGTATACGGACTCAATTCCTACGAGCAGTACTTC
CDR3aa: CASSQVYGLNSYEQYF

v_gene: TRBV29-1
j_gene: TRBJ1-4
abundance: few
d_gene: TRBD1
CDR3nt: TGCAGCGATCATGGGGACAGGGAACTGTTTTTT
CDR3aa: CSDHGDRELFF

v_gene: TRBV25-1
j_gene: TRBJ2-7
abundance: few
d_gene: .
CDR3nt: TGTGCCAGCAGTGAATCAAGGGGCCTCCCCTCCTACGAGCAGTACTTC
CDR3aa: CASSESRGLPSYEQYF

v_gene: TRBV28
j_gene: TRBJ2-7
abundance: .
d_gene: TRBD1
CDR3nt: TGTGCCAGCGGGGACAGCTCCTACGAGCAGTACTTC
CDR3aa: CASGDSSYEQYF

v_gene: TRBV10-3
j_gene: TRBJ1-1
abundance: .
d_gene: TRBD1
CDR3nt: TGTGCCATGGCGGGACAGACGAACACTGAAGCTTTCTTT
CDR3aa: CAMAGQTNTEAFF

v_gene: TRBV11-2
j_gene: TRBJ2-3
abundance: few
d_gene: .
CDR3nt: TGTGCCAGCAGCTTGCCGGGATCTCCCACAGATACGCAGTATTTT
CDR3aa: CASSLPGSPTDTQYF

v_gene: TRBV29-1
j_gene: TRBJ2-5
abundance: .
d_gene: .
CDR3nt: TGCAGCGTCTTCTGGGGGGTAGAGACCCAGTACTTC
CDR3aa: CSVFWGVETQYF

v_gene: TRBV5-1
j_gene: TRBJ2-1
abundance: .
d_gene: .
CDR3nt: TGCGCCAGCAGCTTGGCCAAGGGCTCCAGGGGCGATGAGCAGTTCTTC
CDR3aa: CASSLAKGSRGDEQFF

v_gene: TRBV7-9
j_gene: TRBJ2-7
abundance: few
d_gene: TRBD1
CDR3nt: TGTGCCAGCAGCGAACAGGGACAGATCGGTTCCTACGAGCAGTACTTC
CDR3aa: CASSEQGQIGSYEQYF

v_gene: TRBV18
j_gene: TRBJ2-3
abundance: .
d_gene: TRBD2
CDR3nt: TGTGCCAGCTCACCGGGACTAGCGGGATTATCAGATACGCAGTATTTT
CDR3aa: CASSPGLAGLSDTQYF

v_gene: TRBV18
j_gene: TRBJ1-1
abundance: .
d_gene: .
CDR3nt: TGTGCCAGCTCACCGGCAACGAACACTGAAGCTTTCTTT
CDR3aa: CASSPATNTEAFF

v_gene: TRBV30
j_gene: TRBJ2-1
abundance: few
d_gene: TRBD2
CDR3nt: TGTGCCTGGAGTGGGCTAGCGGTAGGAATCTACAATGAGCAGTTCTTC
CDR3aa: CAWSGLAVGIYNEQFF

v_gene: TRBV28
j_gene: TRBJ2-5
abundance: .
d_gene: .
CDR3nt: TGTGCCAGCAGCCCAACCGGGAGGGGGCTAGAGACCCAGTACTTC
CDR3aa: CASSPTGRGLETQYF

v_gene: TRBV9
j_gene: TRBJ2-6
abundance: few
d_gene: .
CDR3nt: TGTGCCAGCAGCCCCGCAGGAAACTCTGGGGCCAACGTCCTGACTTTC
CDR3aa: CASSPAGNSGANVLTF

v_gene: TRBV20-1
j_gene: TRBJ2-1
abundance: .
d_gene: .
CDR3nt: TGCAGTGTTCCATACTTTGAGCAGTTCTTC
CDR3aa: CSVPYFEQFF

v_gene: TRBV9
j_gene: TRBJ2-1
abundance: .
d_gene: .
CDR3nt: TGTGCCAGCAGCGCACGGACTATTAATGAGCAGTTCTTC
CDR3aa: CASSARTINEQFF

v_gene: TRBV29-1
j_gene: TRBJ2-7
abundance: few
d_gene: .
CDR3nt: TGCAGCGTCAGACCGAGACTCACCTACGAGCAGTACTTC
CDR3aa: CSVRPRLTYEQYF

v_gene: TRBV7-9
j_gene: TRBJ1-1
abundance: .
d_gene: .
CDR3nt: TGTGCCAGCAGCTTAGCGGACCTCGTTCGGGGGGATGGTACTGAAGCTTTCTTT
CDR3aa: CASSLADLVRGDGTEAFF

v_gene: TRBV27
j_gene: TRBJ2-4
abundance: few
d_gene: .
CDR3nt: TGTGCCAGCAGTCCCTGGGCGCTAGCAGTAGCCAAAAACATTCAGTACTTC
CDR3aa: CASSPWALAVAKNIQYF

v_gene: TRBV29-1
j_gene: TRBJ2-5
abundance: few
d_gene: TRBD2
CDR3nt: TGCAGCGTTGGGGTGGGAGGGCGAGAGACCCAGTACTTC
CDR3aa: CSVGVGGRETQYF

v_gene: TRBV28
j_gene: TRBJ1-2
abundance: .
d_gene: TRBD1
CDR3nt: TGTGCCACCTGGGGACAGGGGGTTAACTATGGCTACACCTTC
CDR3aa: CATWGQGVNYGYTF

v_gene: TRBV6-5
j_gene: TRBJ2-2
abundance: few
d_gene: TRBD1
CDR3nt: TGTGCCAGCAGTTGGACAGGACGGAACACCGGGGAGCTGTTTTTT
CDR3aa: CASSWTGRNTGELFF